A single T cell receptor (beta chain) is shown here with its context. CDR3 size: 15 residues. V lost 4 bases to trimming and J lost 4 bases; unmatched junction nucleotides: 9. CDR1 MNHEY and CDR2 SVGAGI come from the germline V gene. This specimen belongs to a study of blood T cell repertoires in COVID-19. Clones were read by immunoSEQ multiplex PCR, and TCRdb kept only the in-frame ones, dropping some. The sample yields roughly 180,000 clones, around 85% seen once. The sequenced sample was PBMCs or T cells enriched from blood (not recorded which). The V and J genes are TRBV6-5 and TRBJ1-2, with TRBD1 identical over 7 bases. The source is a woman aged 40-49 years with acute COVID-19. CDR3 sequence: CASSFTDRTSYGYTF. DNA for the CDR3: TGTGCCAGCAGTTTTACGGACAGGACATCCTATGGCTACACCTTC.